The sequence of this T cell receptor (beta chain) was determined in a study of cytomegalovirus exposure and HLA in healthy donors. The primer mix had 60 Vbeta and 13 Jbeta primers. Sequencing used immunoSEQ multiplex PCR; TCRdb keeps in-frame clones, though not all of them. Among fewer than 200,000 clones listed, roughly 80% were seen once. The study's findings and limits: Common viral pathogens seemed, in a later analysis, to connect with several of the most significant clusters. Another analysis was done later, and it associated 16,951 TCR beta sequences with HLA alleles at 0.05 false discovery rate. The presence/absence work took it that sequencing depth was about the same across donors.

This clone was observed a handful of times. Its antigen is still unknown. This CDR3 contains 14 residues. Germline V lookup: CDR1 LGHNA, CDR2 YSLEER. V shed 5 bases and J shed 0 bases, with 7 bases lying between them. The chain has TRBV4-3 and TRBJ1-4; no definite D call. The sequence derives from a woman in her late teens or twenties in good health and CMV-seronegative. The specimen sequenced was PBMCs. The CDR3 DNA is TGCGCCAGCAGCACCGGAGCAACTAATGAAAAACTGTTTTTT. Amino acids: CASSTGATNEKLFF.